This T cell receptor (beta chain) comes out of a study of vaccination and CD4 T cells after COVID-19 (dated by TCRdb to 2022 to 2024). Some background on the complete study: Convalescent patients had a positive SARS-CoV-2 result on nasal swab PCR, and of these patients, several had mild disease and one had severe disease. The convalescent cohort comprised six males and four females, including two Hispanic individuals, seven Caucasians, two Asians and one multiracial person. Two doses of either the Pfizer-BioNTech BNT162b2 vaccine (n=8) or the Moderna mRNA-1273 vaccine (n=2) were administered to participants. Post-COVID blood samples were collected from convalescent patients a median of around 96 days after diagnosis, with a range of roughly 35 to 170 days. The time from the second vaccine dose to post-vaccine blood sampling had a median of roughly 79 days and ranged from about 14 to 250 days. The cultures were stimulated with overlapping spike peptide pools from SARS-CoV-2 and from the common cold coronaviruses HCoV-NL63, HCoV-OC43 and HCoV-229E. In control cultures, a CEFX viral epitope pool was used as positive control, an HIV-1 Nef peptide pool was used as negative control, or no peptide was added. In around nine COVID-19 convalescent patients and a handful of infection-naive healthy vaccine recipients, the spike-specific CD4+ TCR repertoire before mRNA vaccination was compared with the repertoire after mRNA vaccination.

In light of the paper, this sample's treatment or condition label describes: approximately nine-day PBMC culture with coronavirus spike peptide pools or control peptides (ViraFEST assay). The ViraFEST assay, used in the study, expanded antigen-specific T cells with peptide pools and then identified the expanded clonotypes through TCR sequencing. The convalescent patients' positive SARS-CoV-2 PCR tests fell between March and December 2020, which was before the Alpha, Beta and Delta variants emerged in the United States. Each well held some 2 million PBMCs cultured with 9 to 10 ug/ml peptide pools in IMDM containing roughly 4.7% human AB serum and roughly 10 IU/ml IL-2. Half of the culture medium was replaced with fresh IL-2-containing medium on days 3 and 7. Once the cells had been in culture for about 10 days, the EasySep CD4+ T cell isolation kit was used to isolate CD4+ T cells by negative selection. Ficoll-Paque Plus gradient centrifugation was used to isolate PBMCs from whole blood, and the isolated PBMCs were then either used fresh or cryopreserved at -140C. Triplicate wells were generally used for each culture condition.

On this clonotype itself: The antigen it recognizes is unknown. Qualities for individual bases were not recorded, and no much larger clone is one base off.

CDR1 and CDR2, looked up from the germline V gene, are SGHVS and FNYEAQ. Reading from cysteine to phenylalanine, the CDR3 counts 15 amino acids. The sequence is cut down to CDR3 DNA, 45 bases in frame from base 1. For this chain, trimming is 0 bases at the V end and 8 bases at the J end, and the number of junction bases without a gene match is 3. Library preparation used PCR. TCR sequencing of DNA from cultured CD4+ T cells used the Oncomine TCR Beta short-read assay at the Johns Hopkins FTIC core. The QIAamp micro DNA kit was used to extract genomic DNA from the cultured CD4+ T cells. Oncomine TCR Beta libraries made from cultured CD4+ T cells were pooled using unique dual indexes and sequenced on an Illumina iSeq 100. As for the authors' bioinformatics: Non-productive sequences were removed, and CDR3s that did not start with C, did not end with F or W, or were shorter than 7 amino acids were discarded. The MANAFEST web application identified antigen-specific clonotypes by comparing peptide-stimulated wells against reference wells and other culture wells. For a clone to be called positive, the clone needed an FDR below 0.05, an odds ratio above 5, and a productive frequency above 0.1% in at least two of three replicate wells. A clonotype counted as cross-reactive if it showed significant expansion both in the SARS-CoV-2 spike wells and in at least one common cold coronavirus spike condition. CDR3 homology was assessed with Levenshtein distances (stringdist) and unrooted phylogenetic trees (ape) in R version 3.6.1. Using fastp trimming at Q25 and MiXCR clonotype assembly, TCRdb reanalyzed the public sequencing data and kept in-frame beta chains. Rows with one shared CDR3 protein collapse into an entry with the most common genes and DNA. The V and J calls follow TCRdb's processing rather than the paper's. This sample lists about 13,000 distinct CDR3 sequences; roughly 61% were detected once. The top ten hold about an eighth of the sample.

Overall results and qualifications from the work: Relatively few convalescent patients were included in the study, and early timepoints after natural infection were not analyzed. In convalescent patients, a median roughly 85% of post-vaccine SARS-CoV-2-reactive clones were detected only after vaccination, and vaccine-specific priming was suggested by this finding. An increase in the median number of SARS-CoV-2-reactive clonotypes from around 20 after infection to roughly 38 after vaccination was observed, but the change was not found to be significant. In convalescent patients, nearly all vaccine-specific clones (304 of 307) were found to be mono-reactive for SARS-CoV-2 spike rather than cross-reactive with common cold coronaviruses.

The clonotype originates from a human donor who had recovered from COVID-19. Sequencing was carried out using CD4+ T cells from blood, cultured in vitro. The chain uses TRBV7-6 and TRBJ2-1, with TRBD1 matching 11 junction bases. The nucleotides read TGTGCCAGCAGCTTAGCCGGGACAGGGGGGCATGAGCAGTTCTTC. The resulting protein is CASSLAGTGGHEQFF. The entire variable domain, with the stretches around the CDR3 drawn from the reference TRBV7-6 and TRBJ2-1 proteins, is GAGVSQSPRYKVTKRGQDVALRCDPISGHVSLYWYRQALGQGPEFLTYFNYEAQQDKSGLPNDRFSAERPEGSISTLTIQRTEQRDSAMYRCASSLAGTGGHEQFFGPGTRLTVL.